This TCR beta chain was documented in a study of T cells in Graves' hyperthyroidism and ophthalmopathy. Regarding the study as a whole: With a median lead of around 6.7 months before onset, the model predicted ophthalmopathy.

Notes on this clonotype: Its antigen remains unknown. This could be a read error, since a much larger clone is one nucleotide away.

This CDR3 comprises 16 residues. V trimming: 2 bases; J trimming: 5 bases; junction bases outside the gene matches: 9. Amplified regions were TCR beta CDR3 sequences from RNA transcripts. A set of HTBI primers served as the primers for a first-round RT-PCR of the TCR CDR3. TCRdb re-called the multiplex PCR reads with MiXCR, one entry per CDR3 protein. The table records some 510,000 distinct CDR3 sequences, roughly 20% of them present only once. The chain carries TRBV12-3 or TRBV12-4 and TRBJ1-2, with 9 bases identical to TRBD1. The receptor was derived from a man between 18 and 29 years old with Graves' hyperthyroidism. Material for sequencing was blood. CDR3 amino acids: CASSLMAGTGIYGYTF. In DNA form, the CDR3 reads TGTGCCAGCAGTTTAATGGCGGGGACAGGGATTTATGGCTACACCTTC.